The 27 T cell receptor beta chains given below trace back to one sample, sequenced in a study of OX40 agonist ivuxolimab in advanced cancers. Only in-frame clones appear in the TCRdb table, and some are missing; sequencing was by immunoSEQ multiplex PCR. The table shows 65,000 to 100,000 clones, with roughly four fifths occurring only once. Sequencing used CD4+ or CD8+ T cells sorted from blood, obtained in a trial of the OX40 agonist ivuxolimab. The receptors derive from an adult with an advanced solid tumor such as melanoma, head and neck, liver or kidney cancer.

The rearrangement links TRBV4-1 to TRBJ2-1; unclear D gene. Germline assignment: CDR1 MGHRA and CDR2 YSYEKL. Trimming pared 0 bases from V and 1 base from J, leaving 13 bases between. The CDR3 has 17 residues. The CDR3 loop is CASSQEVSSRSYNEQFF. CDR3 bases: TGCGCCAGCAGCCAAGAAGTCTCCTCCAGGTCCTACAATGAGCAGTTCTTC.

This clone was observed once. The V and J genes are TRBV28 and TRBJ2-2; 11 bases line up with TRBD2. The ends lost 7 bases at V and 11 bases at J; junction bases unmatched: 12. The germline CDR1 and CDR2 sequences are MDHEN and SYDVKM. This CDR3 is 15 amino acids long. CDR3 DNA sequence: TGTGCCAGCAATCCTGTAGGGACTAGCGGTATTGAGCTGTTTTTT. As protein: CASNPVGTSGIELFF.

The chain combines TRBV7-2 with TRBJ2-1; D could derive from TRBD1 or TRBD2 (5 bases each). CDR3 length: 15 amino acids. The germline CDR1 and CDR2 sequences are SGHTA and FQGNSA. The V end lost 4 bases, the J end lost 0 bases, and 10 bases lay between the germline ends. Written as DNA, the CDR3 is TGTGCCAGCAGCTCGGGACCTAGCTCCTACAATGAGCAGTTCTTC. Translation gives CASSSGPSSYNEQFF. Together with reference TRBV7-2 and TRBJ2-1, the CDR3 gives the full variable domain: GAGVSQSPSNKVTEKGKDVELRCDPISGHTALYWYRQSLGQGLEFLIYFQGNSAPDKSGLPSDRFSAERTGGSVSTLTIQRTQQEDSAVYLCASSSGPSSYNEQFFGPGTRLTVL.

The chain employs TRBV27 and TRBJ1-5; D remains unclear. The CDR3 spans 18 residues. The V end lost 4 bases, the J end lost 5 bases, and 24 bases lay between the germline ends. In germline, CDR1 is MNHEY, CDR2 SMNVEV (reference sequence). As DNA, the CDR3 is TGTGCCAGCAGTTCCATCTTGTTGAGAGGGTTTTTGGATCAGCCCCAGCATTTT. This sequence encodes CASSSILLRGFLDQPQHF.

The chain combines TRBV7-2 with TRBJ1-3, with D possibly being TRBD1 (5 bases). CDR1 SGHTA and CDR2 FQGNSA come from the germline V gene. V lost 2 bases and J lost 3, with 14 bases in between. This CDR3 has 16 residues. The CDR3 is CASSLRAGTDGNTIYF. The CDR3 DNA reads as TGTGCCAGCAGCTTACGGGCAGGGACCGATGGAAACACCATATATTTT.

This clone occurred once. The CDR3 DNA is TGTGCCAGCAGCCTCCGACAGGGGAGAGTCCAAGAGACCCAGTACTTC. Encoded protein: CASSLRQGRVQETQYF. This chain connects TRBV7-3 to TRBJ2-5; TRBD1 matches at 8 bases. Germline-derived CDR1 and CDR2 are SGHTA and FQGTGA. The CDR3 is 16 amino acids. J gave up 1 base and V 5 bases, and 9 bases lay outside the gene matches.

This chain connects TRBV5-1 to TRBJ1-1; D is possibly TRBD1 (5 bases). CDR1 and CDR2 (germline): SGHRS, YFSETQ. The CDR3 length is 13 residues. V lost 7 bases and J 4 bases, leaving 14 bases between the germline ends. CDR3 sequence (DNA): TGCGCCAGCTACACCGCAGGGACCACTGAAGCTTTCTTT. It codes for CASYTAGTTEAFF.

V usage is TRBV4-3 and J usage is TRBJ1-2; D is unresolved. Germline V lookup: CDR1 LGHNA, CDR2 YSLEER. This CDR3 is 16 amino acids long. The V and J ends lost 0 bases and 8 bases respectively, with 19 bases between them. DNA for the CDR3: TGCGCCAGCAGCCAAGATCGAGGAGTGGAACGGAAGGGCTACACCTTC. As protein: CASSQDRGVERKGYTF.

The chain combines TRBV18 with TRBJ1-5; D perhaps matches TRBD1 (5 bases). Germline CDR1 and CDR2: KGHSH and LQKENI. This CDR3 is 14 amino acids long. The germline V and J ends were trimmed by 3 bases and 8 bases, with 14 bases remaining between them. CDR3 sequence reads: CASSPGLQVEPQHF. The CDR3 nucleotides read TGTGCCAGCTCACCCGGGCTACAGGTTGAGCCCCAGCATTTT.

This clone appeared a single time. The chain has TRBV7-9 and TRBJ1-4, with TRBD1 matching over 8 bases. CDR3 length: 14 residues. Germline CDR1 and CDR2: SEHNR and FQNEAQ (reference sequence). The V segment lost 3 bases and the J segment 8 bases; nucleotides outside the gene matches: 5. CDR3 sequence: CASSFGQGSEKLFF. The CDR3, as DNA: TGTGCCAGCAGCTTCGGACAGGGTAGCGAAAAACTGTTTTTT.

This clone was counted between two and nine times. V is TRBV4-3 and J is TRBJ1-2; tentative D call: TRBD1 (6 bases). The CDR3 is made up of 13 amino acids. V gave up 0 bases and J gave up 8 bases, with 10 bases separating them. The germline V gene has CDR1 LGHNA and CDR2 YSLEER. CDR3 region: CASSQETGRGYTF. CDR3 sequence (DNA): TGCGCCAGCAGCCAAGAGACAGGCCGCGGCTACACCTTC.

This clone was found a few times. The chain combines TRBV6-5 with TRBJ1-1; 7 bases are shared with TRBD1. The CDR3 is made up of 13 amino acids. Germline V CDR1 and CDR2: MNHEY, SVGAGI. The V segment lost 6 bases and the J segment 2 bases; nucleotides outside the gene matches: 3. CDR3 coding DNA: TGTGCCAGCAGATGGGACAGCAACACTGAAGCTTTCTTT. Amino acid sequence: CASRWDSNTEAFF.

This chain uses TRBV9 with TRBJ2-7; D is ambiguous. Germline lookup yields CDR1 SGDLS and CDR2 YYNGEE. The CDR3 runs to 15 residues. Trimming pared 0 bases from V and 4 bases from J, leaving 14 bases between. CDR3 nucleotides: TGTGCCAGCAGCGTAGGAGGCGGAGCCCTTTACGAGCAGTACTTC. Translated, it gives CASSVGGGALYEQYF.

The chain links TRBV11-3 to TRBJ2-2; the D is unclear. The ends were cut back, 4 bases at V and 4 bases at J, with 13 bases in the middle. The CDR3 covers 15 residues. Germline CDR1 is SGHNT and CDR2 is YENEEA. The CDR3 sequence: CASSSGRVGTGELFF. The CDR3 coding sequence is TGTGCCAGCAGCTCCGGACGGGTGGGCACCGGGGAGCTGTTTTTT.

The chain uses TRBV15 and TRBJ2-1; TRBD1 matches at 12 bases. There are 20 residues in the CDR3. Per the germline V gene, CDR1 is LNHNV and CDR2 is YYDKDF (reference sequence). With V trimmed by 6 bases and J by 1 base, 16 bases remained unmatched. This chain's CDR3 is CATRETRDRGLAGSYNEQFF. The CDR3 DNA reads as TGTGCCACCAGGGAGACCCGGGACAGGGGGCTGGCGGGGTCCTACAATGAGCAGTTCTTC.

The rearrangement joins TRBV30 to TRBJ1-2; D is unclear. Trimming stripped 0 bases from V and 0 bases from J, with 14 bases between. CDR1 and CDR2 from the germline V gene are GTSNPN and SVGIG (reference sequence). CDR3 size: 16 residues. CDR3 loop: CAWSVNPYRANYGYTF. CDR3 DNA sequence: TGTGCCTGGAGTGTAAACCCGTACAGAGCTAACTATGGCTACACCTTC.

V gene TRBV12-2 combines with J gene TRBJ2-1; TRBD2 is the table's D call and was not checked against the DNA. TRBV12-2 is labeled a pseudogene. The CDR3 contains 16 residues. The CDR3 nucleotides are TGTGCAAGTCGCCGGAGTCAGCGGGGGACCTACAATGAGCAGTTCTTC. Its translation: CASRRSQRGTYNEQFF.

The chain recombines TRBV13 with TRBJ2-7, with 8 bases matching TRBD1. Germline V lookup: CDR1 PRHDT, CDR2 FYEKMQ (reference sequence). The CDR3 covers 14 residues. V was clipped by 1 base and J by 6 bases; unmatched bases: 5. The CDR3 reads CASSLAIRGPEQYF. CDR3 DNA: TGTGCCAGCAGCTTAGCTATCAGGGGGCCCGAGCAGTACTTC.

Only one count was recorded for this clone. This chain links TRBV25-1 with TRBJ2-7, with D hard to call. The V end was cut by 2 bases, the J end by 1 base, with 15 bases between. This CDR3 region has 16 residues. Germline V gives CDR1 MGHDK, CDR2 SYGVNS. The CDR3 bases are TGTGCCAGCAGTGAAACCCGGGCAAACTTTTCCTACGAGCAGTACTTC. It codes for CASSETRANFSYEQYF.

The chain's CDR3 is CASSPPGGEQFF. CDR3 in DNA: TGTGCCAGCAGTCCTCCCGGCGGTGAGCAGTTCTTC. The chain employs TRBV6-5 and TRBJ2-1; D ambiguous. Germline CDR1 MNHEY, CDR2 SVGAGI. The V gene lost 5 bases and the J gene lost 9 bases, with 11 bases spanning the gap. The CDR3 totals 12 residues.

This chain joins TRBV6-5 and TRBJ2-7; either TRBD1 or TRBD2 may supply D (8 bases each). CDR1 and CDR2 from the germline V gene are MNHEY and SVGAGI. Trimming removed 6 bases at V and 4 bases at J, with 16 bases between. CDR3 length equals 14 residues. CDR3 sequence: CASRPGGGRYEQYF. The CDR3 bases are TGTGCCAGCAGACCAGGGGGCGGGAGGTACGAGCAGTACTTC.

This chain uses TRBV2 with TRBJ2-3; unclear D gene. CDR1 and CDR2 from the germline V gene are SNHLY and FYNNEI. The CDR3 is made up of 16 amino acids. The V gene lost 2 bases and the J gene lost 5 bases, with 17 bases spanning the gap. The CDR3 bases are TGTGCCAGCAGTGAAAGTCAGGTGATCAGAGGAGATACGCAGTATTTT. This codes for CASSESQVIRGDTQYF.

The J gene is TRBJ2-1, the V gene TRBV18; 9 bases match TRBD2. Germline CDR1 is KGHSH and CDR2 is LQKENI. V lost 0 bases, J lost 0 bases, and 6 bases stayed unmatched. This CDR3 region has 18 residues. CDR3: CASSPPRSSGTSYNEQFF. The CDR3, as DNA: TGTGCCAGCTCACCACCTAGGTCTAGCGGGACCTCCTACAATGAGCAGTTCTTC.

This chain connects TRBV7-2 to TRBJ1-5; D possibly corresponds to TRBD1 (6 bases). V lost 1 base and J lost 3, with 10 bases in between. Germline V gene data show CDR1 as SGHTA and CDR2 as FQGNSA. The CDR3 is made up of 15 amino acids. The CDR3 here is CASSLGGGVNQPQHF. The CDR3 bases are TGTGCCAGCAGCTTAGGGGGGGGCGTCAATCAGCCCCAGCATTTT.

This clone was observed at least ten times. V gene TRBV13 combines with J gene TRBJ2-5, with D possibly TRBD2 on 6 matching bases. Per the germline V gene, CDR1 is PRHDT and CDR2 is FYEKMQ (reference sequence). The CDR3 length is 13 residues. Trimming shortened V by 3 bases and J by 4 bases, and 9 bases separated the two germline ends. CDR3 in amino acids: CASSFGGGETQYF. In DNA form, the CDR3 reads TGTGCCAGCAGCTTCGGGGGAGGAGAGACCCAGTACTTC.

V is TRBV4-1 and J is TRBJ2-7; 8 bases map to TRBD2. The J segment lost 3 bases and the V segment lost 3 bases, leaving 7 bases of the junction unmatched. The CDR3 is 15 amino acids. CDR1 is MGHRA and CDR2 is YSYEKL in the germline V gene. DNA of the CDR3: TGCGCCAGCAGCCACAGCACTAGCGGAGTCTACGAGCAGTACTTC. It specifies CASSHSTSGVYEQYF.

This clone was detected once. V and J are TRBV9 and TRBJ1-6; TRBD1 matches at 7 bases. Losses at the gene ends were 7 bases for V and 4 bases for J; bases not matched to a gene: 5. The CDR3 has 14 residues. CDR1 and CDR2 (germline): SGDLS, YYNGEE. The CDR3 region has the DNA TGTGCCAGCGCCTCGGGACAGTATAATTCACCCCTCCACTTT. Its translation is CASASGQYNSPLHF.